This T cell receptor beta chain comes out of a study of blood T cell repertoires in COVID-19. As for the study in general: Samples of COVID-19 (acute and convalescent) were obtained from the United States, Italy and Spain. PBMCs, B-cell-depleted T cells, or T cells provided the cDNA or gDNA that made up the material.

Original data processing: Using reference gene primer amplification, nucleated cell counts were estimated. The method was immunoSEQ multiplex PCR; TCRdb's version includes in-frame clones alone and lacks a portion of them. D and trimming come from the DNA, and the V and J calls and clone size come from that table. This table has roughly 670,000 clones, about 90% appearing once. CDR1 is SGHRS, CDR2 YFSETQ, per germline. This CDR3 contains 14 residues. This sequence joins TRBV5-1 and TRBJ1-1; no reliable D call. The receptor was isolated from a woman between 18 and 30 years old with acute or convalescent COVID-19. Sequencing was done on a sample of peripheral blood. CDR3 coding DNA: TGCGCGCAGTGCCCTGGCTCGGGGAGGACTGAAGCTTTCTTT. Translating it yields CAQCPGSGRTEAFF.